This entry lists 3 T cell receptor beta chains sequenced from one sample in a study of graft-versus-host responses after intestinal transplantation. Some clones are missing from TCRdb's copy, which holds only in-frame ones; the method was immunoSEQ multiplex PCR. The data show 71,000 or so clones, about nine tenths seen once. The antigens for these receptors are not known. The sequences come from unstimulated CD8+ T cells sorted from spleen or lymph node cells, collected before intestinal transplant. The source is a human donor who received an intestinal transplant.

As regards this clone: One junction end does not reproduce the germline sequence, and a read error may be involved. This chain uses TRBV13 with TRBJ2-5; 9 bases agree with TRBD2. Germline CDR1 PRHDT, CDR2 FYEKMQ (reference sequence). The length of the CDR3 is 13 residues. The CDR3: CASSLGSGGPVDF. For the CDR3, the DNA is TGTGCCAGCAGCTTAGGTAGCGGGGGCCCCGTGGACTTC. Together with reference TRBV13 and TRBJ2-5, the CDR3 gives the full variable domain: AAGVIQSPRHLIKEKRETATLKCYPIPRHDTVYWYQQGPGQDPQFLISFYEKMQSDKGSIPDRFSAQQFSDYHSELNMSSLELGDSALYFCASSLGSGGPVDFGPGTRLLVL.

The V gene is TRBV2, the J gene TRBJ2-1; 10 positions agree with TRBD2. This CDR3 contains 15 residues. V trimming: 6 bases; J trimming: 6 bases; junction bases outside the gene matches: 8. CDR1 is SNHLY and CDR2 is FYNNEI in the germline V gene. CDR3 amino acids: CASRESGGVGNEQFF. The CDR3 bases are TGTGCCAGCAGAGAAAGCGGGGGGGTCGGCAATGAGCAGTTCTTC.

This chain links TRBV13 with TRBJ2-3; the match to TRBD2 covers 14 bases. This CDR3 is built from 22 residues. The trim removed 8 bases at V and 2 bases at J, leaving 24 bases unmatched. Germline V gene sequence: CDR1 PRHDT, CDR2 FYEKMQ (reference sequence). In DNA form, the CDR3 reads TGTGCCAGCCGGGAGAGGGAGACGCGGACTAGCGGGGGGTCCACCCTCACAGATACGCAGTATTTT. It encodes CASRERETRTSGGSTLTDTQYF.